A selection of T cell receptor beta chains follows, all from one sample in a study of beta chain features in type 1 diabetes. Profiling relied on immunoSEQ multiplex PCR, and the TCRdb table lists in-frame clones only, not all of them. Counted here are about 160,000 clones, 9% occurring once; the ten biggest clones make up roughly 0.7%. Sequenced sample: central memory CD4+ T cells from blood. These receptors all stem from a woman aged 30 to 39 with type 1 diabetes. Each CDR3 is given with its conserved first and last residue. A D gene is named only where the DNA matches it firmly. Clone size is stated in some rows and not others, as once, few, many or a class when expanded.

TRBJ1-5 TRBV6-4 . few TGTGCCAGCAGTTTGGGCAATAATCAGCCCCAGCATTTT CASSLGNNQPQHF
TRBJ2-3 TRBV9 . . TGTGCCAGCAGCGTAGGTTCCTGGACTAGCACAGATACGCAGTATTTT CASSVGSWTSTDTQYF
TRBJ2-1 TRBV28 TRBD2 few TGTGCCAGCAGTTTAGGTGGGAGGGCCGTGTTTCATGAGCAGTTCTTC CASSLGGRAVFHEQFF
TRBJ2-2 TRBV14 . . TGTGCCAGCAGCCTGGAGGGCGTCTCCGGGGAGCTGTTTTTT CASSLEGVSGELFF
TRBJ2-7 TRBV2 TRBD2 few TGTGCCAGCACCCGGCCCGGGACTAGCGGGGGGAGACCTTACGAGCAGTACTTC CASTRPGTSGGRPYEQYF
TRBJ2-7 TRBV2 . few TGTGCCAGCAGTGTGGTCCGCTTTCTCGGCGGGGCCCTACGAGAGCAGTACTTC CASSVVRFLGGALREQYF
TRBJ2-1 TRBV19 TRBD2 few TGTGCCAGTAGAGAGATAGCGGGGTCCTACAATGAGCAGTTCTTC CASREIAGSYNEQFF
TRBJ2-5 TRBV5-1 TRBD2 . TGCGCCAGCAGCTTAGATACTAGCGGGGCCCAAGAGACCCAGTACTTC CASSLDTSGAQETQYF
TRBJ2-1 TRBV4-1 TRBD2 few TGCGCCAGCAGCTCGCGGACTAGCGGGAGTAGTTACAATGAGCAGTTCTTC CASSSRTSGSSYNEQFF
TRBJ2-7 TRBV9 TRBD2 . TGTGCCAGCAGCGTCGGACCTAGCGGGTTCTACGAGCAGTACTTC CASSVGPSGFYEQYF
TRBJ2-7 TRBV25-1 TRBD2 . TGTGCCAGCACTCGGGGGGGCTATGGGAACTACGAGCAGTACTTC CASTRGGYGNYEQYF
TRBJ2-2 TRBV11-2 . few TGTGCCAGCAGCTCTATCAGGGGTTCCGGGGAGCTGTTTTTT CASSSIRGSGELFF
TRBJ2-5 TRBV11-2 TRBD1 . TGTGCCAGCAGCCCACTAAGTTGGGGACAGCAAGAGACCCAGTACTTC CASSPLSWGQQETQYF
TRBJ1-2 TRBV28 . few TGTGCCAGCAGTCTCCGGGACAACTACACCTTC CASSLRDNYTF
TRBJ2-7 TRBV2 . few TGTGCCAGCAGTGCTCAGTACGAGCAGTACTTC CASSAQYEQYF
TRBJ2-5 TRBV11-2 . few TGTGCCAGCAGCCGGGGGGCTAGGAGAGAGGAGACCCAGTACTTC CASSRGARREETQYF
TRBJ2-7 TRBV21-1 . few TGTGCCAGCAGCAAAGTGATAAATCGACAGGGGGCCTACGAGCAGTACTTC CASSKVINRQGAYEQYF
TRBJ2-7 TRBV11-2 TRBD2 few TGTGCCAGCAGCTTTAGCGGGGGGGGTACCTACGAGCAGTACTTC CASSFSGGGTYEQYF
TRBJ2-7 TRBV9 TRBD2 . TGTGCCAGCAGCGTAGCTAGCGGCCCCTACGAGCAGTACTTC CASSVASGPYEQYF
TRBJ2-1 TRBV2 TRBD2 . TGTGCCAGCACCGGACTAGCGGGAGCCTCCTACAATGAGCAGTTCTTC CASTGLAGASYNEQFF
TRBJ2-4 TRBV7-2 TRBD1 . TGTGCCAGCAGCTCGGACAGGGGAAACATTCAGTACTTC CASSSDRGNIQYF
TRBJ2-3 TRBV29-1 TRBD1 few TGCAGCGGACAGGGGGCTGCAGATACGCAGTATTTT CSGQGAADTQYF
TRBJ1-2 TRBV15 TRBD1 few TGTGCCACCAGCAGAGAAAGAGGGGGACAGGGGTATGGCTACACCTTC CATSRERGGQGYGYTF
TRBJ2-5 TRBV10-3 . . TGTGCCATCAGTGCAACCTCACAGGGTAAGGGTCAAGAGACCCAGTACTTC CAISATSQGKGQETQYF
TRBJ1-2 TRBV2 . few TGTGCCAGCAGTGAAGCTATAACAGTCGATGGCTACACCTTC CASSEAITVDGYTF
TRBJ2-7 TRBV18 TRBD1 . TGTGCCAGCTCACCACCTACAGGGGCGATCGGTGAGCAGTACTTC CASSPPTGAIGEQYF
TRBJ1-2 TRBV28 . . TGTGCCAGCAGTCGCCCGGGGGTCAGCTATGGCTACACCTTC CASSRPGVSYGYTF
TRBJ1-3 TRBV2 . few TGTGCCAGCAGAAATGGATTACAGGGTGCCTCTGGAAACACCATATATTTT CASRNGLQGASGNTIYF
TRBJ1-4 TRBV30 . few TGTGCCTGGAGTGTCTTCGGGGTCGGAGAAAAACTGTTTTTT CAWSVFGVGEKLFF
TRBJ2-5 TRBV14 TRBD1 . TGTGCCAGCAGCCGAACAGGGGGCGTCGAGACCCAGTACTTC CASSRTGGVETQYF
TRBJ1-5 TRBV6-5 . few TGTGCCAGCCGGGGTAGCAATCAGCCCCAGCATTTT CASRGSNQPQHF
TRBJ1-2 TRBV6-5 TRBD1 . TGTGCCAGCAGTTACTCGAGGACAGGGCGCGGCTACACCTTC CASSYSRTGRGYTF
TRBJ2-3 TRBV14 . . TGTGCCAGCAGCCTAGCGGATGCAGATACGCAGTATTTT CASSLADADTQYF
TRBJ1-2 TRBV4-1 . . TGCGCCAGCAGCCAAGATGGGGGGGCCGAGCGGGGCTACACCTTC CASSQDGGAERGYTF
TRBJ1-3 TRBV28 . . TGTGCCACCTCGGGGTTGCGAAACACCATATATTTT CATSGLRNTIYF
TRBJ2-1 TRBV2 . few TGTGCCAGCATTCAGGGGAGCTCCTACAATGAGCAGTTCTTC CASIQGSSYNEQFF
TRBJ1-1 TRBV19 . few TGTGCCAGTAGTCCCAGGGCGGCCACTGAAGCTTTCTTT CASSPRAATEAFF
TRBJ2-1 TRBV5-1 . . TGCGCCAGCAGCTTTACTCTAGCTGATGAGCAGTTCTTC CASSFTLADEQFF
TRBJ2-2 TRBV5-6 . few TGTGCCAGCAGCTTGGGCCCTGGGGGCTCGGGCGGGGAGCTGTTTTTT CASSLGPGGSGGELFF
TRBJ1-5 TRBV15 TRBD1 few TGTGCCACCAGCAGAGGTGGGACAGGGGGGTCAGACGGCAATCAGCCCCAGCATTTT CATSRGGTGGSDGNQPQHF
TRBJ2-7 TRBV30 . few TGTGCCTCCACAGGGAAGGGCTACGAGCAGTACTTC CASTGKGYEQYF
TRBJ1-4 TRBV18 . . TGTGCCAGCTCACCATCGGGTCTTAATGAAAAACTGTTTTTT CASSPSGLNEKLFF
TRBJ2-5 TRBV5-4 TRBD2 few TGTGCCAGCAGCTTGGGGGGACTAGCGGGAATAGGAGGAGAGACCCAGTACTTC CASSLGGLAGIGGETQYF
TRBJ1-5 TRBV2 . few TGTGCCAGCGGCGTTTATCGGGGGCCCCAGCATTTT CASGVYRGPQHF
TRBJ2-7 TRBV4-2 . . TGTGCCAGCAGCTTGAGTGGGAGTACATACGAGCAGTACTTC CASSLSGSTYEQYF
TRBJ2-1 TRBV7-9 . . TGTGCCAGCAGCAGCCGAGGCGGGGCCGACAATGAGCAGTTCTTC CASSSRGGADNEQFF
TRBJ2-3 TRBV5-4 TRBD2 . TGTGCCAGCACCCCCTCAGCGGGGGCAGGCGGCACAGATACGCAGTATTTT CASTPSAGAGGTDTQYF
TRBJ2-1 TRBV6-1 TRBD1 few TGTGCCAGCGCAAAAATTAGACAGGGGGCCAATGAGCAGTTCTTC CASAKIRQGANEQFF